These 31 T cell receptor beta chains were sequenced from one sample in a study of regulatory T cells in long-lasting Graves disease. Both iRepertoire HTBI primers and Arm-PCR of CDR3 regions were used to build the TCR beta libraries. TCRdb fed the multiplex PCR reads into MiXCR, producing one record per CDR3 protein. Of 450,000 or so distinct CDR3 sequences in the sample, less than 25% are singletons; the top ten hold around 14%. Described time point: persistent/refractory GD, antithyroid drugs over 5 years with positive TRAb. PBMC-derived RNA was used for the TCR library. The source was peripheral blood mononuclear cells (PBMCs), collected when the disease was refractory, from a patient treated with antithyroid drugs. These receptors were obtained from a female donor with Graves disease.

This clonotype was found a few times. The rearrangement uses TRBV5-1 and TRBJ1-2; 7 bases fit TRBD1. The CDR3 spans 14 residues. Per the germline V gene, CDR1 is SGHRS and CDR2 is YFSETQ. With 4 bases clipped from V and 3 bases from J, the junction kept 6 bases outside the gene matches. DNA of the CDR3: TGCGCCAGCAGCGGCGGGACAGACTACTATGGCTACACCTTC. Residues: CASSGGTDYYGYTF.

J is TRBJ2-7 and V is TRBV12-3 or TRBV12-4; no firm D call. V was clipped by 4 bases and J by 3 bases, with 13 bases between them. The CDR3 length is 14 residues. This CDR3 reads CASSSSGPFYEQYF. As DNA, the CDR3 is TGTGCCAGCAGTTCCTCCGGGCCGTTCTACGAGCAGTACTTC.

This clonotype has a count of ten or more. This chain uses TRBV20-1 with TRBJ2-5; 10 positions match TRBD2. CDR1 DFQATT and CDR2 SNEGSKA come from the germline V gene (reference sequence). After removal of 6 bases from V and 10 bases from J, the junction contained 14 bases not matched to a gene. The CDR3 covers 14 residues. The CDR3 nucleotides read TGCAGTGCGAACCTAGCGGGAGCCACCCCACACCAGTACTTC. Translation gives CSANLAGATPHQYF.

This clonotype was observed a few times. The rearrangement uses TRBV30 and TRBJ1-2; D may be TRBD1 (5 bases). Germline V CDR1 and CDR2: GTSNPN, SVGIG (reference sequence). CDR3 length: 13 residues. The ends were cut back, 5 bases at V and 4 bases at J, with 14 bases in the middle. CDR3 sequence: CAWGVDRTYGYTF. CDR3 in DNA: TGTGCCTGGGGGGTAGACAGAACCTATGGCTACACCTTC.

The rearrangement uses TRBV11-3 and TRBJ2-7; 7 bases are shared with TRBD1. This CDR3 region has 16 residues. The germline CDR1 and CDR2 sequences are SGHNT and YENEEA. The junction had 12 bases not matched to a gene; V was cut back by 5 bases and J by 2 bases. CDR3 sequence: CASSPGKGARPYEQYF. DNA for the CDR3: TGTGCCAGCAGCCCCGGGAAGGGGGCCCGCCCCTACGAGCAGTACTTC. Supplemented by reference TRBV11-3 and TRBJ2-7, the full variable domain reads EAGVVQSPRYKIIEKKQPVAFWCNPISGHNTLYWYLQNLGQGPELLIRYENEEAVDDSQLPKDRFSAERLKGVDSTLKIQPAELGDSAVYLCASSPGKGARPYEQYFGPGTRLTVT.

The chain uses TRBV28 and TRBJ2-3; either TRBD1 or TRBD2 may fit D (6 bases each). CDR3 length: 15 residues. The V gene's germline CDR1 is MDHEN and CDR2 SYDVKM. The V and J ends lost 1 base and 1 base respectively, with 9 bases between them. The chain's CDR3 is CASSLSGAGTDTQYF. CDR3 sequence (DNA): TGTGCCAGCAGTTTATCGGGGGCTGGCACAGATACGCAGTATTTT.

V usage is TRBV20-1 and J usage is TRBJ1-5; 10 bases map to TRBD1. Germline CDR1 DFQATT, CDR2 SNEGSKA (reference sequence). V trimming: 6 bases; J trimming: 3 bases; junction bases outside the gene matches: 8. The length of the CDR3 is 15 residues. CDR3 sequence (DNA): TGCAGTGCAAAAAGAGGGACAGGGGACAATCAGCCCCAGCATTTT. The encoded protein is CSAKRGTGDNQPQHF.

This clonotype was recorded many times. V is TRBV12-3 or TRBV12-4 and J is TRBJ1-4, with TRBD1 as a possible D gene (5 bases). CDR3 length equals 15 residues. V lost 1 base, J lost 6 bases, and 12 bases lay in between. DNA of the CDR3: TGTGCCAGCAGTTTAGTGGGGGATAGGGATGAAAAACTGTTTTTT. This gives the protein CASSLVGDRDEKLFF.

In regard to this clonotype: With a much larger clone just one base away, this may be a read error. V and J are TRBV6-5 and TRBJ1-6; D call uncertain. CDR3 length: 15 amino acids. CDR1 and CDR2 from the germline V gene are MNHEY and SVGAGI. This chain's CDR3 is CASSSSQSYSSPLHF. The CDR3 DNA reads TGTGCCAGCAGTTCTTCACAATCCTATAGTTCACCCCTCCACTTT.

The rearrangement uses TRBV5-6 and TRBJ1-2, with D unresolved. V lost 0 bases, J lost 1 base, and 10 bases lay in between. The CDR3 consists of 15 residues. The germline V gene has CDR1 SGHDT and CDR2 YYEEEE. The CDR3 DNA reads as TGTGCCAGCAGCTTGGCCCCCGGGAATAACTATGGCTACACCTTC. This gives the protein CASSLAPGNNYGYTF.

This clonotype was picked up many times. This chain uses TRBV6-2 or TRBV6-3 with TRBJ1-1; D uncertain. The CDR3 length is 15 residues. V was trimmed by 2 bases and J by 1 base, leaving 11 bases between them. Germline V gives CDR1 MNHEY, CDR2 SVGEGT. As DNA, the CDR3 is TGTGCCAGCAGTTACCCCACCGATAAGAACACTGAAGCTTTCTTT. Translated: CASSYPTDKNTEAFF.

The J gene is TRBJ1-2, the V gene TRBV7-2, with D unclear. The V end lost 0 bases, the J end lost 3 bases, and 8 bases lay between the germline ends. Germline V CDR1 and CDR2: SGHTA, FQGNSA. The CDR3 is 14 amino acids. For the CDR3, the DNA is TGTGCCAGCAGCTTAGCCCCTCTAGACTATGGCTACACCTTC. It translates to CASSLAPLDYGYTF.

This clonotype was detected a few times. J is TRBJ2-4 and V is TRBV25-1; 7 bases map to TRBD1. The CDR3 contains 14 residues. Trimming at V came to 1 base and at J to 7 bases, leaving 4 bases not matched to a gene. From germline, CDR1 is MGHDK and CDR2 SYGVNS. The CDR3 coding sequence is TGTGCCAGCAGTGAATCTAAGACAGGGAACATTCAGTACTTC. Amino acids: CASSESKTGNIQYF.

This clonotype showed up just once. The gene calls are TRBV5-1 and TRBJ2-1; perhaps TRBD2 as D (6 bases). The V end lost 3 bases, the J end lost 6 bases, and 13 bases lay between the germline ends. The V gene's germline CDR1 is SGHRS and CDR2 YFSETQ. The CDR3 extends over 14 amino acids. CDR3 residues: CASSWGGASNEQFF. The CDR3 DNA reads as TGCGCCAGCAGCTGGGGCGGGGCAAGCAATGAGCAGTTCTTC.

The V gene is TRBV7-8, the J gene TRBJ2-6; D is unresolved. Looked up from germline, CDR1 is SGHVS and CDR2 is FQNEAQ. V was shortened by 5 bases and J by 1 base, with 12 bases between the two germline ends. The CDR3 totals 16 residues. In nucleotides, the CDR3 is TGTGCCAGCAGCCCCGCAGTGGGATCTGGGGCCAACGTCCTGACTTTC. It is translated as CASSPAVGSGANVLTF.

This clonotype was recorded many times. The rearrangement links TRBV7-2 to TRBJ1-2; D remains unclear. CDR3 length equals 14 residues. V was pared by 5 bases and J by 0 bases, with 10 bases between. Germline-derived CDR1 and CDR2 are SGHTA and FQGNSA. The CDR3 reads CASSRQNTNYGYTF. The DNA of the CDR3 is TGTGCCAGCAGCAGGCAGAATACTAACTATGGCTACACCTTC.

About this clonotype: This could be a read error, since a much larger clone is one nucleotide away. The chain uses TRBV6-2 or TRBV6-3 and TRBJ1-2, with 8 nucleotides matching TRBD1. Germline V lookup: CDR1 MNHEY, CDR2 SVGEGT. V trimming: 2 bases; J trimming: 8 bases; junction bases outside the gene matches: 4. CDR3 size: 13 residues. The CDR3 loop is CASSYQTGEGYTF. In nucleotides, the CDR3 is TGTGCCAGCAGTTACCAGACAGGGGAAGGCTACACCTTC.

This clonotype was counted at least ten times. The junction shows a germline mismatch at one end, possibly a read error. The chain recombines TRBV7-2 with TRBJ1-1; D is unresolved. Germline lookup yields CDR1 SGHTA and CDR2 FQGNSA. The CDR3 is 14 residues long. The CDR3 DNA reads TGCGCCAGCAGCCAAGGACTTTTGAACACTGAAGCTTTCTTT. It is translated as CASSQGLLNTEAFF. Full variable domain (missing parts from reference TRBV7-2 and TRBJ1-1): GAGVSQSPSNKVTEKGKDVELRCDPISGHTALYWYRQSLGQGLEFLIYFQGNSAPDKSGLPSDRFSAERTGGSVSTLTIQRTQQEDSAVYLCASSQGLLNTEAFFGQGTRLTVV.

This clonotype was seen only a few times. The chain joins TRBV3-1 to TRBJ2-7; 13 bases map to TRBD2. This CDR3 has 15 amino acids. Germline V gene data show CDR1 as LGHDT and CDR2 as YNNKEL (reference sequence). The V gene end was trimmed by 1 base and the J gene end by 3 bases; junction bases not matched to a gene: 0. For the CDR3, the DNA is TGTGCCAGCAGCCAAGGGACTAGCGGGAGCTACGAGCAGTACTTC. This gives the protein CASSQGTSGSYEQYF.

This CDR3 is CSAWTSGEGETQYF. CDR3 nucleotides: TGCAGTGCTTGGACTAGCGGAGAGGGAGAGACCCAGTACTTC. The chain couples TRBV20-1 to TRBJ2-5; 10 nucleotides align to TRBD2. CDR3 size: 14 residues. V lost 5 bases to trimming and J lost 4 bases; unmatched junction nucleotides: 7. The germline V gene encodes CDR1 DFQATT and CDR2 SNEGSKA (reference sequence).

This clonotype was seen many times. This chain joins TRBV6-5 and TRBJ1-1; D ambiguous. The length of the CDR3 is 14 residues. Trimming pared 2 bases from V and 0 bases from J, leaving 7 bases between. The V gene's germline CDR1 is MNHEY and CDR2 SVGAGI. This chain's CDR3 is CASSYDEVNTEAFF. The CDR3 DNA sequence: TGTGCCAGCAGTTACGACGAAGTGAACACTGAAGCTTTCTTT.

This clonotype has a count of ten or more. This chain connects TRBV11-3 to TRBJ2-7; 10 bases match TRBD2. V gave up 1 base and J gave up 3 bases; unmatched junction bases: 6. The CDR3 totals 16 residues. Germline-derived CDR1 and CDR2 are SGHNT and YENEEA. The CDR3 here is CASSLGGTSDIYEQYF. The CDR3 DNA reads TGTGCCAGCAGCTTAGGAGGGACTAGCGACATCTACGAGCAGTACTTC.

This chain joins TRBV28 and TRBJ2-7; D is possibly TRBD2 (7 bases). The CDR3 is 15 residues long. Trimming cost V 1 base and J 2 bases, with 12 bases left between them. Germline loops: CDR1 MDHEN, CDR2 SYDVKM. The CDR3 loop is CASSLLAGAPYEQYF. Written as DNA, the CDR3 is TGTGCCAGCAGTTTATTGGCGGGGGCCCCCTACGAGCAGTACTTC.

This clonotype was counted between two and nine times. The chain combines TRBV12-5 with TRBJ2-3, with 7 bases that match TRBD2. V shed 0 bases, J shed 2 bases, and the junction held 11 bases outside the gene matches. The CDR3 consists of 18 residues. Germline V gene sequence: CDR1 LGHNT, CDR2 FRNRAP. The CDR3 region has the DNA TGTGCTAGTGGTTTGGTACCGGCTAGCGGAAATGTCACAGATACGCAGTATTTT. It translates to CASGLVPASGNVTDTQYF.

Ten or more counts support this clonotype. The CDR3 spells CASSSGGVYEQYF. CDR3 nucleotide sequence: TGTGCCAGCAGCTCCGGCGGGGTATACGAGCAGTACTTC. This rearrangement joins TRBV11-1 to TRBJ2-7; possible D gene TRBD2, 6 bases. Trimming removed 4 bases from V and 4 bases from J, with 11 bases in between. The CDR3 is 13 amino acids. CDR1 and CDR2 (germline): SGHAT, FQDESV (reference sequence).

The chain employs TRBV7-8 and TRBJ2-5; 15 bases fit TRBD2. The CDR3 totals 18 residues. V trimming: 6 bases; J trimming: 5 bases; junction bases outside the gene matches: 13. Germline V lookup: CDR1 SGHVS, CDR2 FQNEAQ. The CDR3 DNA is TGTGCCAGCAGATCTAGACGGACTAGCGGGAGGGCCGGGGAGACCCAGTACTTC. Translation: CASRSRRTSGRAGETQYF.

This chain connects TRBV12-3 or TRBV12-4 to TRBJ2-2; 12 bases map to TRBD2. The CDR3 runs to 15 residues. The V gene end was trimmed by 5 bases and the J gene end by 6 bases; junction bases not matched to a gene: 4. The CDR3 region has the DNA TGTGCCAGCAGTCGACTAGCGGGAGTTTCCGGGGAGCTGTTTTTT. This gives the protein CASSRLAGVSGELFF.

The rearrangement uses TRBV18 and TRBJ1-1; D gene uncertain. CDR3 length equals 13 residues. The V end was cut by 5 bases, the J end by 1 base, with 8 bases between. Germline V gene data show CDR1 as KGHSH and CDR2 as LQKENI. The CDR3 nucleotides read TGTGCCAGCTCAGTCGTCGCGAACACTGAAGCTTTCTTT. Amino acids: CASSVVANTEAFF. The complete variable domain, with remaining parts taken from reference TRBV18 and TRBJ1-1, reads NAGVMQNPRHLVRRRGQEARLRCSPMKGHSHVYWYRQLPEEGLKFMVYLQKENIIDESGMPKERFSAEFPKEGPSILRIQQVVRGDSAAYFCASSVVANTEAFFGQGTRLTVV.

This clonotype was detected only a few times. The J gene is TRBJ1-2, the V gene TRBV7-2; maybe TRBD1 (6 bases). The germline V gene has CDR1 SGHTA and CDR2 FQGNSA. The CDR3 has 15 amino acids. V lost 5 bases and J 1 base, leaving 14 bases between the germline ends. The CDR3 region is CASSASRQDNYGYTF. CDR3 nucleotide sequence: TGTGCCAGCAGCGCTTCCCGACAGGATAACTATGGCTACACCTTC.

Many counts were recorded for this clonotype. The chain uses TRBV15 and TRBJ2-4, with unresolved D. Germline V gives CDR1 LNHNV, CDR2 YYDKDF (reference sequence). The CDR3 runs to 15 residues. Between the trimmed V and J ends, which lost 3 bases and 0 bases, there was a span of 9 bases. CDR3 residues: CATSSSGLAKNIQYF. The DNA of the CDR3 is TGTGCCACCAGCAGCTCAGGTCTAGCCAAAAACATTCAGTACTTC.

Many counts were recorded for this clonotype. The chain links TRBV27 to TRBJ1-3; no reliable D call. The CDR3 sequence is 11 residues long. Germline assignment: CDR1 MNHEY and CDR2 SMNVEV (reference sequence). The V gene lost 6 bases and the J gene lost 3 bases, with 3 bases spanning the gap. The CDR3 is CASRFGNTIYF. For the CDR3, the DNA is TGTGCCAGCAGGTTTGGAAACACCATATATTTT.